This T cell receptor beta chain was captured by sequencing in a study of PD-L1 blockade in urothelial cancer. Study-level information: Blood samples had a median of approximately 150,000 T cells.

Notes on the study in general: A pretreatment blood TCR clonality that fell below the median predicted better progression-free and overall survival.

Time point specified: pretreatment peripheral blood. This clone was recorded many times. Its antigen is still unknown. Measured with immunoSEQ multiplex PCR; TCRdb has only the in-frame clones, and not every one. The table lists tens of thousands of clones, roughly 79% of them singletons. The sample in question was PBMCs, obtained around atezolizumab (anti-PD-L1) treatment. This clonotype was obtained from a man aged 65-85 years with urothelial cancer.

The CDR3 bases are TGTGCCAGCGGCCAGGGGCGCGGGGAGCTGTTTTTT. As protein: CASGQGRGELFF. This chain joins TRBV2 and TRBJ2-2; perhaps TRBD1 as D (6 bases). Deletions cut 8 bases from V and 7 bases from J, with 11 bases between. The CDR3 is made up of 12 amino acids. CDR1 is SNHLY, CDR2 FYNNEI, per germline.